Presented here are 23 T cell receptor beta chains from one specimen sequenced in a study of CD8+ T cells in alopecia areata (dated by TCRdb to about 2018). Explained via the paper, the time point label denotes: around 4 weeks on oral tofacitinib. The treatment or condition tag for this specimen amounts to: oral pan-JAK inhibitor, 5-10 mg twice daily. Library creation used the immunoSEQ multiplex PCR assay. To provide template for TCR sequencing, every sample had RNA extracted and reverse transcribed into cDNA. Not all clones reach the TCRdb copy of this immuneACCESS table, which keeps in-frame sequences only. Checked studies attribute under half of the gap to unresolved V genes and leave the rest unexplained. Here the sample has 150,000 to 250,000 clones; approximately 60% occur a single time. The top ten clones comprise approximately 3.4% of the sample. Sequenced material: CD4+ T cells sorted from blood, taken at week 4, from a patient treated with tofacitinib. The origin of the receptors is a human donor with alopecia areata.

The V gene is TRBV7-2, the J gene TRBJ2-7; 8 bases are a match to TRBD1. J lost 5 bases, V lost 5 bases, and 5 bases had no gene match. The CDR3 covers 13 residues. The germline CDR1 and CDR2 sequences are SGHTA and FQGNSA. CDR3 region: CASSIHRGNEQYF. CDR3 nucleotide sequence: TGTGCCAGCAGCATCCACAGGGGGAACGAGCAGTACTTC.

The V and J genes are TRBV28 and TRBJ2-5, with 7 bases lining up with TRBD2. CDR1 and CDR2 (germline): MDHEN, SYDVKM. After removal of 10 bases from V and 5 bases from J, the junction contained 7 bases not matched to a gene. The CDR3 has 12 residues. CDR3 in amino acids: CATRGIRETQYF. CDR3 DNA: TGTGCCACGCGGGGGATTAGGGAGACCCAGTACTTC.

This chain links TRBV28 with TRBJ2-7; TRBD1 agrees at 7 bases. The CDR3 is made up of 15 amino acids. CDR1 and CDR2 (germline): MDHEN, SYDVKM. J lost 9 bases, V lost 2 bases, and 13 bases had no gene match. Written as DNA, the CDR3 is TGTGCCAGCAGTTTAAGGTCTCAGGGGGACCCCTCGCAGTACTTC. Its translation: CASSLRSQGDPSQYF.

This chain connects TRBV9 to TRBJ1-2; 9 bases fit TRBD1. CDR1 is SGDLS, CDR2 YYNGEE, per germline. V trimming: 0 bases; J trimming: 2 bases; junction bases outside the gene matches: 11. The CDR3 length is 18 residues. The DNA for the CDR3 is TGTGCCAGCAGCGTAGAGCTCCGTGAGACAGGGGGAAACTATGGCTACACCTTC. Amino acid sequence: CASSVELRETGGNYGYTF. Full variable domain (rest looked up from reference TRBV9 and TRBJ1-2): DSGVTQTPKHLITATGQRVTLRCSPRSGDLSVYWYQQSLDQGLQFLIQYYNGEERAKGNILERFSAQQFPDLHSELNLSSLELGDSALYFCASSVELRETGGNYGYTFGSGTRLTVV.

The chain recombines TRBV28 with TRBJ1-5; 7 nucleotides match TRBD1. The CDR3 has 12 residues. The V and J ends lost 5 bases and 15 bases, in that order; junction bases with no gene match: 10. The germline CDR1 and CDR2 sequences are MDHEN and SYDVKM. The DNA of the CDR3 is TGTGCCAGCAGTCTATCACAGGGGATGAGGCATTTT. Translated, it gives CASSLSQGMRHF.

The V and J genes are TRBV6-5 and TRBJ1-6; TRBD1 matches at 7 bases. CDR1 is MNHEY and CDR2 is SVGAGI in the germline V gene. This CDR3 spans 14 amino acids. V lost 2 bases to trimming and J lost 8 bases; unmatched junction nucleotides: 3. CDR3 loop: CASSYRGPDSPLHF. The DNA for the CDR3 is TGTGCCAGCAGTTACAGGGGGCCGGATTCACCCCTCCACTTT.

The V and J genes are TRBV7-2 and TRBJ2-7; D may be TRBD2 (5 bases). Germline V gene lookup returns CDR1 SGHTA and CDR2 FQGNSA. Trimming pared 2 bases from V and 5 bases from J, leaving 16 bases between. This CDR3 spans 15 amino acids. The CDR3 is CASSLFEGVPNEQYF. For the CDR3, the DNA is TGTGCCAGCAGCTTATTTGAGGGAGTCCCCAACGAGCAGTACTTC.

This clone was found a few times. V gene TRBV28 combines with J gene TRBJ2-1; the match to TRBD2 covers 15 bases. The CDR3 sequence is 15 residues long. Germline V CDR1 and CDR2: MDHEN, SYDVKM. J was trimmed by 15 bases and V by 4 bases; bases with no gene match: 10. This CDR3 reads CASSSPGLAGGRAFF. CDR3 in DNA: TGTGCCAGCAGTTCCCCGGGACTAGCGGGGGGCAGAGCGTTCTTC.

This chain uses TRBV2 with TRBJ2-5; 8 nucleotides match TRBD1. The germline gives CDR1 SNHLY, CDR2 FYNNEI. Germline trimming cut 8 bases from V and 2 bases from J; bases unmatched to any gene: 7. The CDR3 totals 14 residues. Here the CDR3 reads CASPRQGTQETQYF. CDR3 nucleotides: TGTGCCAGCCCAAGACAGGGGACGCAAGAGACCCAGTACTTC.

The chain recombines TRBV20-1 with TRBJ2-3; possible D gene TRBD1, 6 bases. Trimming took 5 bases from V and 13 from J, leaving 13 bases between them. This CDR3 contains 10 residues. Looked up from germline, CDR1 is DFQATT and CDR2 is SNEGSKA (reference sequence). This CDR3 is CSASGRGEYF. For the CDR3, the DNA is TGCAGTGCTTCAGGCAGGGGCGAGTATTTT.

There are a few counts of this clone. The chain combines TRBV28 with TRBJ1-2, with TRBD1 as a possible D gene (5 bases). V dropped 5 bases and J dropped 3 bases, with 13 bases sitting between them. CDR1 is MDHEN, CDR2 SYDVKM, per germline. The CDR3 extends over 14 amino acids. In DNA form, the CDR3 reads TGTGCCAGCAGTGATACCGACAGCTACTATGGCTACACCTTC. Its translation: CASSDTDSYYGYTF.

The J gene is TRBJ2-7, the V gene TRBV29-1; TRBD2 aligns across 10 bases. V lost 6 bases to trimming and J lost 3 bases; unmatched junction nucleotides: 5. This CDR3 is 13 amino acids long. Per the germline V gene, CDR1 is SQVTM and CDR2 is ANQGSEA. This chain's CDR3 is CSVKRGGDYEQYF. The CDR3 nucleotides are TGCAGCGTGAAGCGGGGGGGCGACTACGAGCAGTACTTC.

In DNA, the CDR3 is TGTGCCACCAGCAGTCCCCGGCCAGGTCCTGCGGCCGAAAAACTGTTTTTT. Translation gives CATSSPRPGPAAEKLFF. The rearrangement joins TRBV15 to TRBJ1-4; D gene uncertain. The CDR3 contains 17 residues. Germline CDR1 reads LNHNV; CDR2 reads YYDKDF (reference sequence). Trimming shortened V by 3 bases and J by 8 bases, and 22 bases separated the two germline ends.

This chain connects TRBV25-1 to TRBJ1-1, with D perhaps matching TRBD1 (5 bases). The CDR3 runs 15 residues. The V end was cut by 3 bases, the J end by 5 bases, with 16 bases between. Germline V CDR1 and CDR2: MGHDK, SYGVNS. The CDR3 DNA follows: TGTGCCAGCAGTGAGTTCCGCCGGGACGAGACTGAAGCTTTCTTT. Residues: CASSEFRRDETEAFF. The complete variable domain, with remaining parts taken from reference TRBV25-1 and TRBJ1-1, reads EADIYQTPRYLVIGTGKKITLECSQTMGHDKMYWYQQDPGMELHLIHYSYGVNSTEKGDLSSESTVSRIRTEHFPLTLESARPSHTSQYLCASSEFRRDETEAFFGQGTRLTVV.

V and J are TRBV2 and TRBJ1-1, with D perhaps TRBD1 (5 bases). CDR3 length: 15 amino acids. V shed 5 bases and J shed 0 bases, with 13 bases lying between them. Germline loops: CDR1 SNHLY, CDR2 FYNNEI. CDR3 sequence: CASSSPGTVNTEAFF. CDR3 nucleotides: TGTGCCAGCAGTTCTCCCGGGACGGTGAACACTGAAGCTTTCTTT.

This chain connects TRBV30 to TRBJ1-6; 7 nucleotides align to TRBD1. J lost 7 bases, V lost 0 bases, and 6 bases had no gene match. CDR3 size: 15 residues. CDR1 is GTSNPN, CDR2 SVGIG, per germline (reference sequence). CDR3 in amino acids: CAWSVWGTANSPLHF. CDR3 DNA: TGTGCCTGGAGTGTATGGGGGACAGCAAATTCACCCCTCCACTTT.

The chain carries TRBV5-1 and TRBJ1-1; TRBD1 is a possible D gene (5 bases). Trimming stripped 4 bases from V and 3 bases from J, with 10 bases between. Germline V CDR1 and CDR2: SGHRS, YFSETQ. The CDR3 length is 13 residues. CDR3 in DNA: TGCGCCAGCAGCCCAGGGAGAGACACTGAAGCTTTCTTT. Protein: CASSPGRDTEAFF. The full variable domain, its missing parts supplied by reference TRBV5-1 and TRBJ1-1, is KAGVTQTPRYLIKTRGQQVTLSCSPISGHRSVSWYQQTPGQGLQFLFEYFSETQRNKGNFPGRFSGRQFSNSRSEMNVSTLELGDSALYLCASSPGRDTEAFFGQGTRLTVV.

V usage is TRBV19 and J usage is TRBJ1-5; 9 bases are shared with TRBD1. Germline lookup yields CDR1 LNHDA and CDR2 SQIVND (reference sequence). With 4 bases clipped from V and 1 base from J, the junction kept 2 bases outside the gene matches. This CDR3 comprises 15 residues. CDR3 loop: CASSTGTGSNQPQHF. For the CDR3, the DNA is TGTGCCAGTAGTACGGGGACAGGGAGCAATCAGCCCCAGCATTTT. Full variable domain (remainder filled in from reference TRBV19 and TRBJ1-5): DGGITQSPKYLFRKEGQNVTLSCEQNLNHDAMYWYRQDPGQGLRLIYYSQIVNDFQKGDIAEGYSVSREKKESFPLTVTSAQKNPTAFYLCASSTGTGSNQPQHFGDGTRLSIL.

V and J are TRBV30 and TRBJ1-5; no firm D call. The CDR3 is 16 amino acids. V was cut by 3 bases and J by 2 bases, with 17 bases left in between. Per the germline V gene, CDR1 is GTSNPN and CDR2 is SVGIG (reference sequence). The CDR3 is CAWSEGGTSGNQPQHF. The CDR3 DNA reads TGTGCCTGGAGCGAAGGCGGAACCTCTGGCAATCAGCCCCAGCATTTT.

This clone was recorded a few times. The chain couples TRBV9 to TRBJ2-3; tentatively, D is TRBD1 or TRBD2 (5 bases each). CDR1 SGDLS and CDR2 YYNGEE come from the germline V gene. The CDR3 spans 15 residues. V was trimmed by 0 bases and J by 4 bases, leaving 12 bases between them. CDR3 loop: CASSVAARGADTQYF. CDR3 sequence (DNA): TGTGCCAGCAGCGTAGCCGCCAGAGGGGCAGATACGCAGTATTTT.

Here the CDR3 reads CASSQVGPGQETQYF. The CDR3 nucleotides are TGTGCCAGCAGCCAAGTAGGACCGGGGCAAGAGACCCAGTACTTC. The chain combines TRBV4-2 with TRBJ2-5, with D perhaps TRBD2 (5 bases). CDR1 and CDR2 (germline): LGHNA, YNFKEQ. The CDR3 spans 15 residues. V was pared by 1 base and J by 2 bases, with 11 bases between.

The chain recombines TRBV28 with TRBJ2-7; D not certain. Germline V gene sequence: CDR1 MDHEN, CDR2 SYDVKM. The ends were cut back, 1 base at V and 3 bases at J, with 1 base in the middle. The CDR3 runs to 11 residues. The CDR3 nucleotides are TGTGCCAGCAGTTTATACTACGAGCAGTACTTC. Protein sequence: CASSLYYEQYF.

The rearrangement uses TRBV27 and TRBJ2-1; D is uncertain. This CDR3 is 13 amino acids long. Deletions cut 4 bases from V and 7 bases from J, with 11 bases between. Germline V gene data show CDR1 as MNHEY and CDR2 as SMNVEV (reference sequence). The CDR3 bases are TGTGCCAGCAGTTCAAATGAGTCGAATGAGCAGTTCTTC. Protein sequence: CASSSNESNEQFF.